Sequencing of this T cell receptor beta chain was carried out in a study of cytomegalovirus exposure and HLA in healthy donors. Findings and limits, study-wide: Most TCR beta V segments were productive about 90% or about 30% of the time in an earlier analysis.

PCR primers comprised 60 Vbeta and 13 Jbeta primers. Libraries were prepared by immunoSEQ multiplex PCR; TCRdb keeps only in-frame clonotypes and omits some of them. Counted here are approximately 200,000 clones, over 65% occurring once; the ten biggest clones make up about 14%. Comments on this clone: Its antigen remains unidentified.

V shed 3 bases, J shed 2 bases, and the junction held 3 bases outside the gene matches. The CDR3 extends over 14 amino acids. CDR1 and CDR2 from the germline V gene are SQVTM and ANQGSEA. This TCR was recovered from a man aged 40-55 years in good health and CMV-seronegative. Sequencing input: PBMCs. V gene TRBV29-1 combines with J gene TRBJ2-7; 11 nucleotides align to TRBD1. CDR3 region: CSVEGTGGTYEQYF. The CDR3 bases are TGCAGCGTTGAGGGGACAGGGGGGACCTACGAGCAGTACTTC.